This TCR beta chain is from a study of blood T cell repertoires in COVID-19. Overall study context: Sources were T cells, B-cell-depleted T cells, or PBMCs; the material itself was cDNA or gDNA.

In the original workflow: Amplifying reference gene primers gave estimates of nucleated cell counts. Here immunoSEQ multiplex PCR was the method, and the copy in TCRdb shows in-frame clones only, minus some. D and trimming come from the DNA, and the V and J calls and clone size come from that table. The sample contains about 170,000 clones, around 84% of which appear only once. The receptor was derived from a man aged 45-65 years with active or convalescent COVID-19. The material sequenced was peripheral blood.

As DNA, the CDR3 is TGTGCCACCAGCAGAGATCCCAACCCGGAGAAAGCTTTCTTT. Its protein product is CATSRDPNPEKAFF. The chain joins TRBV15 to TRBJ1-1, with no clear D. This CDR3 is 14 amino acids long. Germline CDR1 and CDR2: LNHNV and YYDKDF (reference sequence). V lost 0 bases to trimming and J lost 9 bases, with 14 bases between them. Full variable domain (rest looked up from reference TRBV15 and TRBJ1-1): DAMVIQNPRYQVTQFGKPVTLSCSQTLNHNVMYWYQQKSSQAPKLLFHYYDKDFNNEADTPDNFQSRRPNTSFCFLDIRSPGLGDTAMYLCATSRDPNPEKAFFGQGTRLTVV.